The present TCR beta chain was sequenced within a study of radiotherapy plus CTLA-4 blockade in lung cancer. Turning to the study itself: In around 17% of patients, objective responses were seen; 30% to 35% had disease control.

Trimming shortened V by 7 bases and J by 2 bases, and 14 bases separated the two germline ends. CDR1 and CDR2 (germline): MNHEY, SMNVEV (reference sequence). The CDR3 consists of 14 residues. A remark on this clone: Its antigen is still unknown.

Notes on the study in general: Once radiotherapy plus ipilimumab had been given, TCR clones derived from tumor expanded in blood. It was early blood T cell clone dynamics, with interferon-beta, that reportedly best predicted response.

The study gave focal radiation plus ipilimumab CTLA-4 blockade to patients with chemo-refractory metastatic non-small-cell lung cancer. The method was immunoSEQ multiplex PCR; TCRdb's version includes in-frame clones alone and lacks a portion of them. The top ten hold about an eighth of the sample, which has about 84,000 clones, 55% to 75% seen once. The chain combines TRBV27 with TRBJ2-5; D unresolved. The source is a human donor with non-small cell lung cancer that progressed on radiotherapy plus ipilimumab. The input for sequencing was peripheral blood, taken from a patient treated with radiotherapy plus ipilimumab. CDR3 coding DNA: TGTGCCAGCACCCGACGCCTGGGTCAAGAGACCCAGTACTTC. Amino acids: CASTRRLGQETQYF.